The present T cell receptor beta chain was sequenced within a study of high-grade serous ovarian cancer treatment subgroups. The study's findings and limits: Repertoire analysis covered CDR3 alone, not CDR1 or CDR2. TCR clonal relatedness correlated positively with neoantigen level. Different patients shared almost no repertoire; same-patient tumors shared roughly 0.11 to 0.8. Spatial context was lost because tumors were sequenced in bulk.

The tumor samples were collected prior to definitive surgery or chemotherapy. The table came from immunoSEQ multiplex PCR; TCRdb's copy has only in-frame clones and leaves some out. The data hold about 7,600 clones, with 65% to 80% observed a single time. Remarks on this clone: Its antigen is not identified.

The CDR3 spans 13 residues. The source is a human donor with high-grade serous ovarian cancer. The chain couples TRBV21-1 to TRBJ2-5; the D call in the table, TRBD2, was not verified against the DNA. TRBV21-1 is a listed pseudogene. Sequenced: tumor tissue. The CDR3 DNA sequence: TGTGCCAGCAGCAAAGCTAGACAAGAGACCCAGTACTTC. Its translation is CASSKARQETQYF.